These T cell receptor beta chains were read from a single sample in a study of blood T cell repertoires in COVID-19. Using immunoSEQ multiplex PCR, the repertoire was profiled, and TCRdb retains in-frame clones only, with some absent. The data hold roughly 330,000 clones, with about 89% observed a single time. The sample consisted of PBMCs or T cells enriched from blood (not recorded which). The receptors originated from a woman aged 25 to 45 who had recovered from COVID-19. The conserved cysteine and the conserved F or W are not part of the CDR3 here. Each record gives: V gene, J gene, CDR3 protein.

TRBV28	TRBJ2-3	ASSLIRRDTLS
TRBV5-4	TRBJ2-3	ASSRTGVTDTQY
TRBV2	TRBJ1-5	ASSVEGGDQPQH
TRBV30	TRBJ1-2	AWSRQGRYYGYT
TRBV19	TRBJ1-2	ASSITNRAIYGYT
TRBV9	TRBJ2-4	ASSAGEKNIQY
TRBV12-3/TRBV12-4	TRBJ1-4	ASSLEGGATLF
TRBV7-2	TRBJ2-1	ASSWDGGSYNEQF
TRBV5-1	TRBJ1-2	ASSSALQANYGYT
TRBV2	TRBJ2-3	ASSASGGSDTQY
TRBV4-2	TRBJ2-7	ASSQDSSGNYEQY
TRBV27	TRBJ2-1	ASSFSGGAFEQF
TRBV5-1	TRBJ2-2	ASSLAISGDSPGELF
TRBV10-3	TRBJ2-3	AISEHGGTDTQY
TRBV14	TRBJ2-7	ASSPTPGQSYEQY
TRBV7-2	TRBJ1-1	ASSLGTTNTEAF
TRBV7-9	TRBJ1-2	ASSLAPGEYGYT
TRBV4-2	TRBJ1-6	ASSQDGGDNNSPLH
TRBV19	TRBJ1-6	ASSIDGTGSSPLH
TRBV7-9	TRBJ1-2	ASSLGQLPLEGYT
TRBV5-4	TRBJ1-2	ASSLRTGTLPSISYGYT
TRBV5-4	TRBJ1-2	ASSPGQGANYGYT